The clone carrying this TCR beta chain was observed a single time. The ends were cut back, 1 base at V and 7 bases at J, with 20 bases in the middle. The CDR3 is 16 amino acids. Germline V gene data show CDR1 as SGHTS and CDR2 as YDEGEE. Original processing methods: How many nucleated cells were present was estimated from reference gene primer amplification. Profiled with immunoSEQ multiplex PCR; TCRdb holds only in-frame clones, not every one. V, J and clone size are those of that table, while D and trimming were read from the DNA. The sample gives about 86,000 clones, over 70% of which show up once; 25% to 40% is in the top ten. This sample was taken from a study of blood T cell repertoires in COVID-19. Study in general: T cells, B-cell-depleted T cells, or PBMCs provided the cDNA or gDNA that served as material.

This rearrangement joins TRBV5-8 to TRBJ1-2, with D possibly matching TRBD1 (5 bases). Sequencing was carried out using peripheral blood. The receptor was derived from an elderly woman with active or convalescent COVID-19. The DNA for the CDR3 is TGTGCCAGCAGCTTGAGGATGGGGCAGATCCCTCGTGGCTACACCTTC. Encoded protein: CASSLRMGQIPRGYTF. The complete variable domain, with remaining parts taken from reference TRBV5-8 and TRBJ1-2, reads EAGVTQSPTHLIKTRGQQATLRCSPISGHTSVYWYQQALGLGLQFLLWYDEGEERNRGNFPPRFSGRQFPNYSSELNVNALELEDSALYLCASSLRMGQIPRGYTFGSGTRLTVV.